This T cell receptor beta chain was sequenced for a study of T cells after yellow fever vaccination. General study points: Although the secondary response was weaker, it peaked faster, at day 5 versus 15. Clones that expanded after primary vaccination mostly reappeared after the booster (around 96% CD4, approximately 89% CD8).

TCRdb re-called the 5' RACE reads through MiXCR, storing one row per CDR3 protein. The sample has roughly 400,000 distinct CDR3 sequences, around 20% seen once; the top ten hold 15% to 20%. Points on this clonotype: Its antigen is undetermined.

After removal of 4 bases from V and 3 bases from J, the junction contained 1 base not matched to a gene. The germline V gene encodes CDR1 SGHNT and CDR2 YYREEE (reference sequence). The CDR3 is made up of 14 amino acids. This rearrangement joins TRBV5-4 to TRBJ1-4, with 9 bases aligning to TRBD1. This clonotype was sampled from a man aged 18 to 30 who received the YFV17D yellow fever vaccine. This specimen consisted of PBMCs, obtained before the yellow fever booster vaccination. In nucleotides, the CDR3 is TGTGCCAGCAGCGGGACAGGGTCTAATGAAAAACTGTTTTTT. Encoded protein: CASSGTGSNEKLFF.